The 12 T cell receptor beta chains reported below all come from one sample, sequenced in a study of T cell responses to AZD1222 COVID-19 vaccine. The repertoire was sequenced with immunoSEQ multiplex PCR; TCRdb's copy has only in-frame clones and lacks some. The sample lists around 26,000 clones; about 88% were seen once. Sequenced material: peripheral blood, taken 28 days after the second AZD1222 dose. These receptors were collected from an adult who received the AZD1222 COVID-19 vaccine.

The rearrangement joins TRBV29-1 to TRBJ2-3, with 7 bases that match TRBD2. Germline CDR1 SQVTM, CDR2 ANQGSEA. CDR3 length equals 16 residues. Germline trimming cut 4 bases from V and 6 bases from J; bases unmatched to any gene: 16. The CDR3 region is CSVGHPGRGGRDTQYF. For the CDR3, the DNA is TGCAGCGTTGGGCACCCGGGGAGGGGCGGTCGGGATACGCAGTATTTT.

V gene TRBV29-1 combines with J gene TRBJ2-7; unclear D gene. The CDR3 consists of 11 residues. In germline, CDR1 is SQVTM, CDR2 ANQGSEA. The V and J ends lost 0 bases and 12 bases respectively, with 12 bases between them. CDR3 bases: TGCAGCGTTGAAGATGCAGGAATGGGGTACTTC. Protein product: CSVEDAGMGYF.

The chain recombines TRBV2 with TRBJ1-5; 10 positions match TRBD1. The CDR3 length is 15 residues. Trimming removed 6 bases from V and 2 bases from J; junction bases left unmatched: 4. Germline CDR1 and CDR2: SNHLY and FYNNEI. The CDR3 loop reads CASRDRGLGNQPQHF. The CDR3, as DNA: TGTGCCAGCAGAGACAGGGGGCTCGGCAATCAGCCCCAGCATTTT.

The CDR3 spells CASSRGGSYNEQFF. The CDR3 DNA is TGTGCCAGCAGCCGCGGGGGCTCCTACAATGAGCAGTTCTTC. The genes are TRBV11-3 and TRBJ2-1; TRBD2 matches 7 bases. This CDR3 is built from 14 residues. The V gene's germline CDR1 is SGHNT and CDR2 YENEEA. With 5 bases clipped from V and 0 bases from J, the junction kept 1 base outside the gene matches.

The chain couples TRBV5-1 to TRBJ2-7; weak D call: TRBD1 (6 bases). From germline, CDR1 is SGHRS and CDR2 YFSETQ. The V end lost 0 bases, the J end lost 2 bases, and 12 bases lay between the germline ends. The CDR3 length is 15 residues. CDR3 amino acids: CASSLARGGTYEQYF. In DNA form, the CDR3 reads TGCGCCAGCAGCTTGGCCAGAGGGGGTACCTACGAGCAGTACTTC.

V usage is TRBV4-2 and J usage is TRBJ2-5; 8 positions agree with TRBD2. Germline lookup yields CDR1 LGHNA and CDR2 YNFKEQ. CDR3 size: 15 residues. The V segment lost 3 bases and the J segment 4 bases; nucleotides outside the gene matches: 7. The CDR3 is CASSHKGLAIETQYF. The CDR3 nucleotides read TGTGCCAGCAGCCATAAAGGACTAGCTATAGAGACCCAGTACTTC.

The J gene is TRBJ2-3, the V gene TRBV6-5; perhaps TRBD1 as D (6 bases). This CDR3 has 14 amino acids. V lost 10 bases and J 2 bases, leaving 16 bases between the germline ends. Germline CDR1 is MNHEY and CDR2 is SVGAGI. CDR3 nucleotides: TGTGCCACCAGGGGCGAGAGGCACACAGATACGCAGTATTTT. This translates into CATRGERHTDTQYF.

This clone was seen a single time. The chain is built from TRBV19 and TRBJ2-5; 7 nucleotides align to TRBD1. In germline, CDR1 is LNHDA, CDR2 SQIVND (reference sequence). The CDR3 extends over 14 amino acids. Unmatched junction bases numbered 3, after V lost 3 bases and J lost 2 bases. The CDR3 reads CASSMSTGQETQYF. The CDR3 DNA is TGTGCCAGTAGTATGTCGACAGGGCAAGAGACCCAGTACTTC.

The chain has TRBV9 and TRBJ2-7; tentative D call: TRBD2 (5 bases). Germline CDR1 is SGDLS and CDR2 is YYNGEE. V was pared by 4 bases and J by 2 bases, with 13 bases between. The CDR3 is made up of 14 amino acids. CDR3 bases: TGTGCCAGCAGCCCCCGCCAGACTACCTACGAGCAGTACTTC. Protein product: CASSPRQTTYEQYF.

V gene TRBV4-3 combines with J gene TRBJ2-5, with D perhaps TRBD1 (6 bases). The V end lost 5 bases, the J end lost 2 bases, and 18 bases lay between the germline ends. Germline CDR1 LGHNA, CDR2 YSLEER. There are 16 residues in the CDR3. The CDR3: CASSKGGGNLQETQYF. The CDR3 DNA sequence: TGCGCCAGCAGCAAAGGGGGTGGGAATCTTCAAGAGACCCAGTACTTC.

This clone is medium-sized. The chain links TRBV27 to TRBJ1-4; a weak D match, TRBD1 (5 bases). Germline V gene data show CDR1 as MNHEY and CDR2 as SMNVEV (reference sequence). This CDR3 is 15 amino acids long. Trimming pared 4 bases from V and 8 bases from J, leaving 17 bases between. CDR3 DNA: TGTGCCAGCAGTTCCTCGCCGGGGGGGATCGAAAAACTGTTTTTT. Protein sequence: CASSSSPGGIEKLFF.

V usage is TRBV3-1 (or the pseudogene TRBV3-2) and J usage is TRBJ1-3; 7 positions match TRBD1. CDR3 size: 15 residues. V lost 2 bases to trimming and J lost 3 bases; unmatched junction nucleotides: 4. CDR1 and CDR2 (germline): LGHDT, YNNKEL (reference sequence). The CDR3 region has the DNA TGTGCCAGCAGCCAAACGACAGGGTTTGGAAACACCATATATTTT. Translation gives CASSQTTGFGNTIYF.